Listed here are 25 T cell receptor beta chains from one sample, sequenced in a study of T cell responses to AZD1222 COVID-19 vaccine. Measured with immunoSEQ multiplex PCR; TCRdb has only the in-frame clones, and not every one. The sample holds approximately 100,000 clones, roughly 94% seen once. This material consisted of peripheral blood, taken on day 0 of AZD1222 vaccination. All receptors derive from an adult in good health.

This chain joins TRBV28 and TRBJ1-2, with D unclear. Germline CDR1 and CDR2: MDHEN and SYDVKM. The CDR3 consists of 16 residues. Trimming shortened V by 1 base and J by 2 bases, and 14 bases separated the two germline ends. The CDR3 loop is CASSLSQRASNYGYTF. CDR3 nucleotides: TGTGCCAGCAGTTTATCACAAAGGGCGTCCAACTATGGCTACACCTTC.

V gene TRBV19 combines with J gene TRBJ2-3; unclear D gene. CDR3 size: 13 residues. Germline V gives CDR1 LNHDA, CDR2 SQIVND (reference sequence). V was trimmed by 3 bases and J by 6 bases, leaving 10 bases between them. The CDR3 protein is CASSIGPGDTQYF. In nucleotides, the CDR3 is TGTGCCAGTAGTATCGGCCCCGGGGATACGCAGTATTTT. The complete variable domain, with remaining parts taken from reference TRBV19 and TRBJ2-3, reads DGGITQSPKYLFRKEGQNVTLSCEQNLNHDAMYWYRQDPGQGLRLIYYSQIVNDFQKGDIAEGYSVSREKKESFPLTVTSAQKNPTAFYLCASSIGPGDTQYFGPGTRLTVL.

This sequence joins TRBV30 and TRBJ2-3, with a tentative D call TRBD1 (5 bases). The CDR3 covers 11 residues. CDR1 is GTSNPN and CDR2 is SVGIG in the germline V gene (reference sequence). The CDR3 region has the DNA TGTGCTCGGGCAGGGTCAGATACGCAGTATTTT. Its protein is CARAGSDTQYF. The complete variable domain, with remaining parts taken from reference TRBV30 and TRBJ2-3, reads SQTIHQWPATLVQPVGSPLSLECTVEGTSNPNLYWYRQAAGRGLQLLFYSVGIGQISSEVPQNLSASRPQDRQFILSSKKLLLSDSGFYLCARAGSDTQYFGPGTRLTVL.

J is TRBJ1-3 and V is TRBV28; D not certain. Looked up from germline, CDR1 is MDHEN and CDR2 is SYDVKM. This CDR3 is built from 14 residues. Trimming removed 10 bases from V and 4 bases from J, with 17 bases in between. The CDR3 DNA follows: TGTGCCACCGCGAATGAATATTCGGGAAACACCATATATTTT. Translated: CATANEYSGNTIYF.

The CDR3 loop is CASSVGGTTNEKLFF. Here the CDR3 DNA reads TGTGCCAGCAGCGTAGGGGGTACTACTAATGAAAAACTGTTTTTT. The chain is built from TRBV9 and TRBJ1-4; D is uncertain. CDR3 size: 15 residues. Germline-derived CDR1 and CDR2 are SGDLS and YYNGEE. V lost 0 bases and J lost 2, with 8 bases in between.

The chain is built from TRBV4-2 and TRBJ2-7; perhaps TRBD1 as D (5 bases). The CDR3 is 15 amino acids. Germline assignment: CDR1 LGHNA and CDR2 YNFKEQ. The V end lost 0 bases, the J end lost 4 bases, and 13 bases lay between the germline ends. As DNA, the CDR3 is TGTGCCAGCAGCCAAGACTGGGCCAGGGCTTACGAGCAGTACTTC. Protein product: CASSQDWARAYEQYF.

The chain couples TRBV10-3 to TRBJ1-1, with 7 bases matching TRBD1. This CDR3 spans 14 amino acids. The V gene end was trimmed by 5 bases and the J gene end by 8 bases; junction bases not matched to a gene: 11. Germline V gene data show CDR1 as ENHRY and CDR2 as SYGVKD. Here the CDR3 DNA reads TGTGCCATCAGTAACAGGACAGGTGGGGCCGAAGCTTTCTTT. Its translation: CAISNRTGGAEAFF.

CDR3 nucleotides: TGTGCCAGCAGCTTAGGGTCTAATCTACAGGGGGCTTATCAGCCCCAGCATTTT. Its translation is CASSLGSNLQGAYQPQHF. The V call is TRBV7-8, the J call TRBJ1-5; 9 bases map to TRBD1. V was clipped by 1 base and J by 5 bases; unmatched bases: 12. Germline CDR1 SGHVS, CDR2 FQNEAQ. The CDR3 has 18 residues.

The chain joins TRBV30 to TRBJ1-5; 11 bases map to TRBD1. Germline V gene lookup returns CDR1 GTSNPN and CDR2 SVGIG (reference sequence). Germline trimming cut 3 bases from V and 11 bases from J; bases unmatched to any gene: 9. This CDR3 spans 14 amino acids. In nucleotides, the CDR3 is TGTGCCTGGAGCACCGGGACAGGGGGACTATCCCAGCATTTT. It yields the protein CAWSTGTGGLSQHF.

V gene TRBV7-9 combines with J gene TRBJ2-3; D is undetermined. Looked up from germline, CDR1 is SEHNR and CDR2 is FQNEAQ (reference sequence). The V end lost 6 bases, the J end lost 0 bases, and 13 bases lay between the germline ends. The CDR3 has 15 residues. CDR3 sequence (DNA): TGTGCCAGCAGTTCAAGAAGCACTAGCACAGATACGCAGTATTTT. Its translation is CASSSRSTSTDTQYF.

The chain couples TRBV7-2 to TRBJ2-1; D is possibly TRBD1 or TRBD2 (5 bases each). The CDR3 sequence is 15 residues long. Trimming took 3 bases from V and 6 from J, leaving 15 bases between them. The germline gives CDR1 SGHTA, CDR2 FQGNSA. The CDR3 region is CASSFGAAGFNEQFF. Here the CDR3 DNA reads TGTGCCAGCAGCTTCGGGGCGGCAGGTTTCAATGAGCAGTTCTTC.

The chain links TRBV11-2 to TRBJ2-7; D is unclear. Germline CDR1 reads SGHAT; CDR2 reads FQNNGV. The V end was cut by 3 bases, the J end by 4 bases, with 7 bases between. The length of the CDR3 is 12 residues. In nucleotides, the CDR3 is TGTGCCAGCAGCTTCCTTGGGTACGAGCAGTACTTC. Protein sequence: CASSFLGYEQYF. Variable domain in full (rest from reference TRBV11-2 and TRBJ2-7): EAGVAQSPRYKIIEKRQSVAFWCNPISGHATLYWYQQILGQGPKLLIQFQNNGVVDDSQLPKDRFSAERLKGVDSTLKIQPAKLEDSAVYLCASSFLGYEQYFGPGTRLTVT.

This clone was observed once. V usage is TRBV2 and J usage is TRBJ2-7; perhaps TRBD1 as D (6 bases). The CDR3 is 14 amino acids. V was clipped by 7 bases and J by 1 base, with 14 bases between them. The germline V gene encodes CDR1 SNHLY and CDR2 FYNNEI. The CDR3 sequence: CASMEQGHSYEQYF. CDR3 nucleotide sequence: TGTGCCAGCATGGAGCAGGGACATTCCTACGAGCAGTACTTC.

V is TRBV9 and J is TRBJ2-2; no reliable D call. V was shortened by 5 bases and J by 3 bases, with 14 bases between the two germline ends. This CDR3 has 15 residues. Looked up from germline, CDR1 is SGDLS and CDR2 is YYNGEE. The CDR3 loop reads CASRKAPLDTGELFF. The CDR3 region has the DNA TGTGCCAGCAGGAAGGCCCCACTCGACACCGGGGAGCTGTTTTTT. The variable domain in full, completed from reference TRBV9 and TRBJ2-2, reads DSGVTQTPKHLITATGQRVTLRCSPRSGDLSVYWYQQSLDQGLQFLIQYYNGEERAKGNILERFSAQQFPDLHSELNLSSLELGDSALYFCASRKAPLDTGELFFGEGSRLTVL.

This chain joins TRBV27 and TRBJ2-1; the D gene is possibly TRBD2 (5 bases). Germline V gene lookup returns CDR1 MNHEY and CDR2 SMNVEV (reference sequence). The CDR3 loop spans 12 amino acids. V shed 8 bases and J shed 5 bases, with 10 bases lying between them. CDR3 loop: CASAAANNEQFF. Here the CDR3 DNA reads TGTGCCAGCGCAGCGGCCAACAATGAGCAGTTCTTC.

V gene TRBV19 combines with J gene TRBJ1-5, with 12 bases identical to TRBD1. Germline CDR1 and CDR2: LNHDA and SQIVND (reference sequence). V shed 4 bases and J 2 bases; nucleotides not matched to a gene: 9. The CDR3 is 18 amino acids. The CDR3 sequence: CASSTGTGGRLGNQPQHF. The CDR3, as DNA: TGTGCCAGTAGTACTGGGACAGGGGGCAGGTTAGGCAATCAGCCCCAGCATTTT.

The V call is TRBV11-3, the J call TRBJ1-6; D is ambiguous. Looked up from germline, CDR1 is SGHNT and CDR2 is YENEEA. This CDR3 has 17 residues. V was pared by 6 bases and J by 4 bases, with 19 bases between. In DNA form, the CDR3 reads TGTGCCAGCAGAACTATCAATAGACCTAGTTATAATTCACCCCTCCACTTT. Encoded protein: CASRTINRPSYNSPLHF.

This chain uses TRBV18 with TRBJ1-2; D gene uncertain. Germline V gene lookup returns CDR1 KGHSH and CDR2 LQKENI. Trimming shortened V by 3 bases and J by 2 bases, and 10 bases separated the two germline ends. The length of the CDR3 is 14 residues. The CDR3 loop reads CASSPSEGNYGYTF. CDR3 bases: TGTGCCAGCTCACCGAGTGAGGGAAACTATGGCTACACCTTC.

The V and J genes are TRBV3-1 (or the pseudogene TRBV3-2) and TRBJ2-3; no firm D call. CDR1 LGHDT and CDR2 YNNKEL come from the germline V gene (reference sequence). V lost 0 bases, J lost 7 bases, and 5 bases lay in between. The CDR3 is made up of 12 amino acids. For the CDR3, the DNA is TGTGCCAGCAGCCAAGATGACTATACGCAGTATTTT. Translation gives CASSQDDYTQYF.

The chain links TRBV7-2 to TRBJ2-6, with TRBD2 matching 8 bases. J gave up 1 base and V 4 bases, and 6 bases lay outside the gene matches. The germline CDR1 and CDR2 sequences are SGHTA and FQGNSA. The CDR3 length is 17 residues. CDR3 sequence (DNA): TGTGCCAGCAGCTCGGCCAGCGGGGGTTCTGGGGCCAACGTCCTGACTTTC. It specifies CASSSASGGSGANVLTF.

The chain couples TRBV6-5 to TRBJ1-4; tentatively, D is TRBD1 (6 bases). Trimming removed 4 bases from V and 8 bases from J, with 14 bases in between. The CDR3 is 14 residues long. Germline V gives CDR1 MNHEY, CDR2 SVGAGI. The CDR3 sequence is CASSFSRGEEKLFF. The CDR3 DNA sequence: TGTGCCAGCAGTTTCTCCAGGGGAGAGGAAAAACTGTTTTTT.

This chain connects TRBV6-1 to TRBJ2-3; no firm D call. Germline V gene lookup returns CDR1 MNHNS and CDR2 SASEGT. CDR3 length: 15 amino acids. Trimming stripped 0 bases from V and 0 bases from J, with 7 bases between. DNA of the CDR3: TGTGCCAGCAGTGAAGCGTCCGGGAGCACAGATACGCAGTATTTT. Protein: CASSEASGSTDTQYF.

The chain employs TRBV9 and TRBJ2-1; maybe TRBD2 (6 bases). CDR3 size: 15 residues. Germline CDR1 and CDR2: SGDLS and YYNGEE. V dropped 0 bases and J dropped 8 bases, with 15 bases sitting between them. Here the CDR3 reads CASSVDSGPWYEQFF. The DNA of the CDR3 is TGTGCCAGCAGCGTAGATAGCGGACCGTGGTATGAGCAGTTCTTC. The full variable domain, completed using reference TRBV9 and TRBJ2-1, is DSGVTQTPKHLITATGQRVTLRCSPRSGDLSVYWYQQSLDQGLQFLIQYYNGEERAKGNILERFSAQQFPDLHSELNLSSLELGDSALYFCASSVDSGPWYEQFFGPGTRLTVL.

The V call is TRBV7-3, the J call TRBJ1-1; 10 nucleotides match TRBD1. The junction had 9 bases not matched to a gene; V was cut back by 5 bases and J by 3 bases. The CDR3 is 16 residues long. CDR1 and CDR2 from the germline V gene are SGHTA and FQGTGA. The CDR3 sequence is CASSRQRQGADTEAFF. The CDR3 coding sequence is TGTGCCAGCAGCCGCCAACGACAGGGGGCGGACACTGAAGCTTTCTTT.

V is TRBV3-1 (or the pseudogene TRBV3-2) and J is TRBJ2-2, with D unclear. CDR1 and CDR2 (germline): LGHDT, YNNKEL (reference sequence). Trimming cost V 4 bases and J 2 bases, with 8 bases left between them. The CDR3 is 14 amino acids. The CDR3 sequence is CASSPQDNTGELFF. CDR3 nucleotide sequence: TGTGCCAGCAGCCCCCAGGATAACACCGGGGAGCTGTTTTTT.